The 24 T cell receptor beta chains reported below all come from one sample, sequenced in a study of shared clonotypes between healthy human individuals. Clones were read by immunoSEQ multiplex PCR, and TCRdb kept only the in-frame ones, dropping some. Of about 190,000 clones in the sample, over 50% were seen once. Specimen: memory CD4+ T cells sorted from blood. Subset denoted: CD45RA-negative fraction. These TCRs come from a man aged 25 to 40 in good health.

V is TRBV5-1 and J is TRBJ2-7, with 12 bases identical to TRBD1. The V segment lost 7 bases and the J segment 5 bases; nucleotides outside the gene matches: 13. The CDR3 sequence is 16 residues long. Germline V gene sequence: CDR1 SGHRS, CDR2 YFSETQ. The CDR3 spells CASARDRGRLLNEQYF. DNA of the CDR3: TGCGCCAGCGCGAGGGACAGGGGGCGCCTATTGAACGAGCAGTACTTC. The full variable domain, in which reference TRBV5-1 and TRBJ2-7 provide the parts outside the CDR3, is KAGVTQTPRYLIKTRGQQVTLSCSPISGHRSVSWYQQTPGQGLQFLFEYFSETQRNKGNFPGRFSGRQFSNSRSEMNVSTLELGDSALYLCASARDRGRLLNEQYFGPGTRLTVT.

This clone was recorded only once. The CDR3 loop reads CASSPMWTGYEQYF. CDR3 coding DNA: TGTGCCAGCAGCCCGATGTGGACGGGCTACGAGCAGTACTTC. The V gene is TRBV11-2, the J gene TRBJ2-7; D unclear. Germline V lookup: CDR1 SGHAT, CDR2 FQNNGV. The V end was cut by 5 bases, the J end by 3 bases, with 14 bases between. The CDR3 runs to 14 residues. Complete variable domain (other parts from reference TRBV11-2 and TRBJ2-7): EAGVAQSPRYKIIEKRQSVAFWCNPISGHATLYWYQQILGQGPKLLIQFQNNGVVDDSQLPKDRFSAERLKGVDSTLKIQPAKLEDSAVYLCASSPMWTGYEQYFGPGTRLTVT.

The chain carries TRBV29-1 and TRBJ2-7; TRBD1 matches 7 bases. The CDR3 length is 14 residues. CDR1 SQVTM and CDR2 ANQGSEA come from the germline V gene. V lost 4 bases, J lost 7 bases, and 13 bases stayed unmatched. The CDR3 here is CSVVLHTGAREQYF. Written as DNA, the CDR3 is TGCAGCGTTGTTTTACACACAGGGGCAAGGGAGCAGTACTTC.

The V and J genes are TRBV7-6 and TRBJ2-1; 8 bases map to TRBD2. V trimming: 0 bases; J trimming: 5 bases; junction bases outside the gene matches: 3. CDR1 is SGHVS, CDR2 FNYEAQ, per germline. This CDR3 comprises 15 residues. CDR3 region: CASSLADGRDNEQFF. The CDR3 DNA sequence: TGTGCCAGCAGCTTAGCGGACGGGAGGGACAATGAGCAGTTCTTC.

The chain combines TRBV18 with TRBJ2-7; D remains ambiguous. Germline-derived CDR1 and CDR2 are KGHSH and LQKENI. V was pared by 5 bases and J by 0 bases, with 5 bases between. CDR3 length: 12 amino acids. The CDR3 reads CASSSRSYEQYF. CDR3 bases: TGTGCCAGCTCATCCCGCTCCTACGAGCAGTACTTC.

This sequence joins TRBV25-1 and TRBJ1-1; a possible D gene is TRBD1 (6 bases). CDR3 length equals 14 residues. Germline V CDR1 and CDR2: MGHDK, SYGVNS. V lost 5 bases, J lost 0 bases, and 10 bases lay in between. DNA of the CDR3: TGTGCCAGCAGTCAGCAGGGGATGAACACTGAAGCTTTCTTT. Residues: CASSQQGMNTEAFF.

There are a few counts of this clone. The CDR3 region has the DNA TGTGCCAGCAGCGAGGGACTAGCGGGACACTCCTACGAGCAGTACTTC. The encoded protein is CASSEGLAGHSYEQYF. The V and J genes are TRBV5-5 and TRBJ2-7, with 13 bases that match TRBD2. Germline V gives CDR1 SGHKS, CDR2 YYEKEE (reference sequence). The trim removed 4 bases at V and 0 bases at J, leaving 4 bases unmatched. This CDR3 contains 16 residues.

This clone showed up many times. Other DNA sequences in this specimen translate into the identical CDR3. J is TRBJ1-2 and V is TRBV18; D might be TRBD1 (6 bases). CDR3 size: 13 residues. Germline-derived CDR1 and CDR2 are KGHSH and LQKENI. Trimming cost V 3 bases and J 2 bases, with 7 bases left between them. The CDR3 nucleotides read TGTGCCAGCTCACCCCAGGGGAACTATGGCTACACCTTC. Amino acids: CASSPQGNYGYTF. Using reference TRBV18 and TRBJ1-2 for the parts outside the CDR3, the full variable domain is NAGVMQNPRHLVRRRGQEARLRCSPMKGHSHVYWYRQLPEEGLKFMVYLQKENIIDESGMPKERFSAEFPKEGPSILRIQQVVRGDSAAYFCASSPQGNYGYTFGSGTRLTVV.

This chain uses TRBV7-2 with TRBJ2-7; D possibly corresponds to TRBD2 (5 bases). CDR1 and CDR2 from the germline V gene are SGHTA and FQGNSA. The CDR3 consists of 16 residues. V dropped 5 bases and J dropped 0 bases, with 17 bases sitting between them. This chain's CDR3 is CASSPSREESSYEQYF. The DNA of the CDR3 is TGTGCCAGCAGCCCAAGTCGGGAAGAAAGCTCCTACGAGCAGTACTTC.

V usage is TRBV7-6 and J usage is TRBJ1-5, with TRBD1 as a possible D gene (5 bases). Per the germline V gene, CDR1 is SGHVS and CDR2 is FNYEAQ. With 0 bases removed from V and 2 bases from J, the gap between germline ends came to 11 bases. CDR3 length: 16 residues. The CDR3: CASSLAGGVGNQPQHF. CDR3 DNA sequence: TGTGCCAGCAGCTTAGCGGGGGGGGTGGGCAATCAGCCCCAGCATTTT.

The chain has TRBV15 and TRBJ2-7; 7 nucleotides line up with TRBD2. The CDR3 totals 19 residues. Germline assignment: CDR1 LNHNV and CDR2 YYDKDF (reference sequence). Trimming cost V 0 bases and J 0 bases; bases outside gene matches: 14. CDR3 nucleotides: TGTGCCACCAGCAGAGATCAGTATACGGGGCGGGAGAACTCCTACGAGCAGTACTTC. Its translation: CATSRDQYTGRENSYEQYF.

For this clone: This sample also contains other DNA sequences that code for the same CDR3. This chain uses TRBV29-1 with TRBJ2-1; no firm D call. This CDR3 has 10 residues. Between the trimmed V and J ends, which lost 4 bases and 5 bases, there was a span of 3 bases. Germline CDR1 and CDR2: SQVTM and ANQGSEA. The CDR3 DNA follows: TGCAGCGTTGCTAACAATGAGCAGTTCTTC. Translating gives CSVANNEQFF.

This clone was seen just once. V is TRBV6-1 and J is TRBJ1-3; D gene ambiguous. The CDR3 is 18 residues long. V was trimmed by 4 bases and J by 0 bases, leaving 19 bases between them. From germline, CDR1 is MNHNS and CDR2 SASEGT. CDR3 coding DNA: TGTGCCAGCAGTGCGAGTGTGGCTTTGGGCCACTCTGGAAACACCATATATTTT. Protein product: CASSASVALGHSGNTIYF.

A few counts support this clone. The chain carries TRBV6-5 and TRBJ2-7; 8 positions match TRBD2. V shed 4 bases and J 3 bases; nucleotides not matched to a gene: 8. Germline V gene data show CDR1 as MNHEY and CDR2 as SVGAGI. This CDR3 region has 15 residues. CDR3 nucleotides: TGTGCCAGCAGTTCCATAGGACTAGCAGACTACGAGCAGTACTTC. Amino acids: CASSSIGLADYEQYF.

This clone was observed a few times. The chain uses TRBV4-1 and TRBJ1-4; the match to TRBD1 covers 7 bases. Germline CDR1 reads MGHRA; CDR2 reads YSYEKL. J gave up 6 bases and V 2 bases, and 6 bases lay outside the gene matches. CDR3 length: 15 residues. The CDR3 coding sequence is TGCGCCAGCAGCCAAACCGGGACAGATGATGAAAAACTGTTTTTT. Translation gives CASSQTGTDDEKLFF.

This clone has more than one count but fewer than ten. V usage is TRBV19 and J usage is TRBJ2-2, with TRBD2 identical over 7 bases. The CDR3 sequence is 17 residues long. CDR1 is LNHDA, CDR2 SQIVND, per germline (reference sequence). V gave up 5 bases and J gave up 1 base; unmatched junction bases: 10. For the CDR3, the DNA is TGTGCCAGTAGTCCCCCGCTGGGGGGGAGGAACACCGGGGAGCTGTTTTTT. It translates to CASSPPLGGRNTGELFF.

The rearrangement joins TRBV5-4 to TRBJ2-1; 10 bases agree with TRBD2. The CDR3 is made up of 16 amino acids. Germline V CDR1 and CDR2: SGHNT, YYREEE (reference sequence). V lost 2 bases to trimming and J lost 6 bases; unmatched junction nucleotides: 8. DNA of the CDR3: TGTGCCAGCAGCTTCCCACCAGCGGGAGGGGGCAATGAGCAGTTCTTC. As protein: CASSFPPAGGGNEQFF.

CDR3 bases: TGTGCCAGCAGCCTCCGTCGGTATACGCAGTATTTT. Its protein is CASSLRRYTQYF. V usage is TRBV28 and J usage is TRBJ2-3; no clear D gene. Deletions cut 6 bases from V and 7 bases from J, with 11 bases between. The CDR3 sequence is 12 residues long. Germline CDR1 and CDR2: MDHEN and SYDVKM. Filled out from reference TRBV28 and TRBJ2-3, the complete variable domain reads DVKVTQSSRYLVKRTGEKVFLECVQDMDHENMFWYRQDPGLGLRLIYFSYDVKMKEKGDIPEGYSVSREKKERFSLILESASTNQTSMYLCASSLRRYTQYFGPGTRLTVL.

This rearrangement joins TRBV5-1 to TRBJ1-4; D gene ambiguous. V was shortened by 1 base and J by 4 bases, with 11 bases between the two germline ends. The CDR3 is 15 residues long. CDR1 and CDR2 (germline): SGHRS, YFSETQ. The CDR3 sequence is CASSLLGTGNEKLFF. The DNA of the CDR3 is TGCGCCAGCAGCTTGTTAGGTACTGGTAATGAAAAACTGTTTTTT.

In the case of this clone: A far larger clone is a single base away, which makes a read error likely. This sample also contains other DNA sequences that code for the same CDR3. The chain uses TRBV5-6 and TRBJ2-6; D might be TRBD2 (6 bases). The CDR3 is 15 amino acids. The germline CDR1 and CDR2 sequences are SGHDT and YYEEEE. The CDR3 nucleotides read TGTGCCAGCAGCTTGACGGGAGCTGGGGCCAACGTCCTGACCTTC. Its protein is CASSLTGAGANVLTF.

This chain links TRBV6-1 with TRBJ2-2, with a weak D call TRBD1 (5 bases). V gave up 6 bases and J gave up 3 bases, with 8 bases separating them. The CDR3 contains 13 residues. Germline assignment: CDR1 MNHNS and CDR2 SASEGT. CDR3 protein: CASRLTDTGELFF. In DNA form, the CDR3 reads TGTGCCAGCAGATTGACAGACACCGGGGAGCTGTTTTTT.

V is TRBV7-9 and J is TRBJ1-1; 7 bases match TRBD1. Trimming removed 5 bases from V and 1 base from J; junction bases left unmatched: 4. The CDR3 consists of 14 residues. Looked up from germline, CDR1 is SEHNR and CDR2 is FQNEAQ (reference sequence). CDR3 sequence reads: CASSNRGGNTEAFF. CDR3 bases: TGTGCCAGCAGCAACAGGGGAGGGAACACTGAAGCTTTCTTT. Drawing the rest from reference TRBV7-9 and TRBJ1-1, the complete variable domain is DTGVSQNPRHKITKRGQNVTFRCDPISEHNRLYWYRQTLGQGPEFLTYFQNEAQLEKSRLLSDRFSAERPKGSFSTLEIQRTEQGDSAMYLCASSNRGGNTEAFFGQGTRLTVV.

V is TRBV6-5 and J is TRBJ2-7; 7 nucleotides match TRBD2. This CDR3 region has 16 residues. The V segment lost 0 bases and the J segment 0 bases; nucleotides outside the gene matches: 5. CDR1 MNHEY and CDR2 SVGAGI come from the germline V gene. The CDR3 sequence is CASSYSSGQSSYEQYF. The DNA of the CDR3 is TGTGCCAGCAGTTACTCTAGCGGGCAGAGCTCCTACGAGCAGTACTTC.

This clone was recorded once. The rearrangement uses TRBV5-8 and TRBJ1-5; D perhaps matches TRBD1 (5 bases). Germline CDR1 reads SGHTS; CDR2 reads YDEGEE. The CDR3 loop spans 13 amino acids. V lost 5 bases and J 6 bases, leaving 12 bases between the germline ends. The CDR3 sequence: CASRWAGSQPQHF. The CDR3 DNA reads as TGTGCCAGCAGGTGGGCAGGGTCTCAGCCCCAGCATTTT.